A selection of T cell receptor beta chains follows, all from one sample in a study of identical twins. TCRdb reprocessed the 5' RACE reads via MiXCR and lists one record per CDR3 protein. This sample carries hundreds of thousands of distinct CDR3 sequences, 7.1% of them seen once, and the ten largest clones take roughly 1.5%. This sample was also put to use in a study of yellow fever vaccine responses in identical twins.

The sequencing input was PBMCs. These receptors were taken from a woman aged 18-29 years in good health. Each CDR3 is given with its conserved first and last residue. The D gene is left open where the match is weak. Rows may omit the clone size; those that give it use once, few, many or a size class.

NA	TRBJ1-1	NA	TRBV12-3/TRBV12-4	TGTACCAGCAAGCCCGACAGCTTAGGCACTGAAGCTTTCTTT	CTSKPDSLGTEAFF
NA	TRBJ2-5	many	TRBV29-1	TGCAGCGCGGAAGTGGACGGTTACCAAGAGACCCAGTACTTC	CSAEVDGYQETQYF
TRBD1	TRBJ2-6	NA	TRBV12-3/TRBV12-4	TGTGCCAGCAGTGGAACGACAGGGGGGAACTTGGCCAACGTCCTGACTTTC	CASSGTTGGNLANVLTF
NA	TRBJ2-7	few	TRBV20-1	TGCAGTGTGAGCTTGGGGCTTTCCTACGAGCAGTACTTC	CSVSLGLSYEQYF
TRBD1	TRBJ2-1	NA	TRBV7-9	TGTGCCAGCAGCTCGGGACAGGGGGAGTCAAGTAGGTTCTTC	CASSSGQGESSRFF
TRBD1	TRBJ2-2	NA	TRBV29-1	TGCAGCGTTGAGGCAGGGGGGAACACCGGGGAGCTGTTTTTT	CSVEAGGNTGELFF
NA	TRBJ2-7	many	TRBV3-1	TGTGCCAGCAGCAGTGACAGGTTGATCTCCTACGAGCAGTACTTC	CASSSDRLISYEQYF
TRBD2	TRBJ2-3	many	TRBV24-1	TGTGCCACCAGTGATCGACTAGCGGGAGGAGCAGATACGCAGTATTTT	CATSDRLAGGADTQYF
NA	TRBJ1-1	few	TRBV5-1	TGCGCCAGCAGCTTGCGGTCTGCGGGAATGTCGGCCGCGAACACTGAAGCTTTCTTT	CASSLRSAGMSAANTEAFF
NA	TRBJ2-3	few	TRBV6-1	TGTGCCAGCAGTCGGTTCGGAGCTAACACAGATACGCAGTATTTT	CASSRFGANTDTQYF
TRBD2	TRBJ2-3	few	TRBV20-1	TGCAGTGCTAGAGAAAGTATTAGTTCTAGCGGGGGGGCCTGGGGTGATACGCAGTATTTT	CSARESISSSGGAWGDTQYF
NA	TRBJ2-5	NA	TRBV29-1	TGCAGCGTTATAGGGCGGGAGACCCAGTACTTC	CSVIGRETQYF
TRBD2	TRBJ2-3	many	TRBV4-1	TGCGCCAGCAGACCCGAGGCCCTAGCGGGAGGCACAGATACGCAGTATTTT	CASRPEALAGGTDTQYF
NA	TRBJ2-1	NA	TRBV7-9	TGTGCCAGCAGCTTTTATCAGCTGACTGATTACAATGAGCAGTTCTTC	CASSFYQLTDYNEQFF
NA	TRBJ2-7	few	TRBV7-9	TGTGCCAGCAGCTTTGGGGAGTGGGAGCGGAGAGCCTACGAGCAGTACTTC	CASSFGEWERRAYEQYF
NA	TRBJ2-2	NA	TRBV4-2	TGTGCCAGCAGCCAAGGGAGACTACTAAACACCGGGGAGCTGTTTTTT	CASSQGRLLNTGELFF
NA	TRBJ1-5	many	TRBV5-1	TGCGCCAGCAGCGAGACAGAATGGTCCGGCAATCAGCCCCAGCATTTT	CASSETEWSGNQPQHF
NA	TRBJ2-6	NA	TRBV2	TGTGCCAGCAGGGCCCGGGTCAGACAAGGCTCCGGGGCCAACGTCCTGACTTTC	CASRARVRQGSGANVLTF
NA	TRBJ1-2	many	TRBV12-3/TRBV12-4	TGTGCCAGCAGTCTACGACAGATAAGCTATGGCTACACCTTC	CASSLRQISYGYTF
NA	TRBJ2-5	NA	TRBV12-3/TRBV12-4	TGTGCCAGCAGTTTATCGGTACGGGAGACCCAGTACTTC	CASSLSVRETQYF
TRBD1	TRBJ2-5	few	TRBV7-9	TGTGCCAGCAGCTCCTTTGACAGGGGGCACGAGACCCAGTACTTC	CASSSFDRGHETQYF
TRBD2	TRBJ2-3	many	TRBV24-1	TGTGCCACCAGTGATTTTACGTACGCGGGAGGGGGCACAGATACGCAGTATTTT	CATSDFTYAGGGTDTQYF
NA	TRBJ1-2	NA	TRBV7-6	TGTGCCAGCAGCCAACAAAATCGGGGGAATACTAACTATGGCTACACCTTC	CASSQQNRGNTNYGYTF
NA	TRBJ1-1	many	TRBV6-5	TGTGCCAGCAGTTACAACAGTATCGGGACTGAAGCTTTCTTT	CASSYNSIGTEAFF
TRBD1	TRBJ2-5	NA	TRBV20-1	TGCAGTGCTATTCCGGGACAGGGGCAAGAGACCCAGTACTTC	CSAIPGQGQETQYF
NA	TRBJ2-3	NA	TRBV28	TGTGCCGCCAGGGGATCGCGCTCTAGCACAGATACGCAGTATTTT	CAARGSRSSTDTQYF
NA	TRBJ1-6	NA	TRBV20-1	TGCAGTGCTAGAGGGGGTACCTATAATTCACCCCTCCACTTT	CSARGGTYNSPLHF
TRBD2	TRBJ2-5	NA	TRBV7-8	TGTGCCAGCAGCTTAGGTAGAGCGGGGGCGTTCCAAGAGACCCAGTACTTC	CASSLGRAGAFQETQYF
TRBD2	TRBJ2-1	many	TRBV24-1	TGTGCCACCAGTGACCCCATGCTAGCGGGGAACAATGAGCAGTTCTTC	CATSDPMLAGNNEQFF
TRBD1	TRBJ1-1	few	TRBV29-1	TGCAGCGTCGGCGGAGCAGGGGGCGATACTGAAGCTTTCTTT	CSVGGAGGDTEAFF
NA	TRBJ2-3	NA	TRBV4-2	TGTGCCAGCAGCCAAGCAGCCGGGACGTCTAGCACAGATACGCAGTATTTT	CASSQAAGTSSTDTQYF
NA	TRBJ2-2	NA	TRBV5-1	TGCGCCAGCAGCTTCTATCACGACTTGAACACCGGGGAGCTGTTTTTT	CASSFYHDLNTGELFF
NA	TRBJ1-2	NA	TRBV7-2	TGTGCCAGCAGCTTAGAAAATCACTATGGCTACACCTTC	CASSLENHYGYTF
TRBD2	TRBJ2-7	NA	TRBV20-1	TGCAGTGCTAGCTCATCTAGCGGGAGTCTGTACGAGCAGTACTTC	CSASSSSGSLYEQYF
NA	TRBJ2-6	once	TRBV4-2	TGTGCCAGCAGCCCGACAATTGGAGGGGCTTCTGGGGCCAACGTCCTGACTTTC	CASSPTIGGASGANVLTF
NA	TRBJ1-3	many	TRBV29-1	TGCAGCGCACAGAGAAGTGGAAACACCATATATTTT	CSAQRSGNTIYF
NA	TRBJ2-1	NA	TRBV2	TGTGCCAGCCTCCCGGGCCCCAGGGATGAGCAGTTCTTC	CASLPGPRDEQFF
NA	TRBJ2-5	many	TRBV27	TGTGCCAGCAGTTCCACGGGGGATGAGCGGGAGACCCAGTACTTC	CASSSTGDERETQYF
NA	TRBJ2-7	many	TRBV29-1	TGCAGCGTTCAAACTAGCCCCTACGAGCAGTACTTC	CSVQTSPYEQYF
NA	TRBJ2-2	NA	TRBV15	TGTGCCACCAGCATGTCACGGGACACCGGGGAGCTGTTTTTT	CATSMSRDTGELFF
TRBD2	TRBJ2-2	NA	TRBV20-1	TGCAGTGCTAGAGCCCCGACTAGCGGGGGGAACACCGGGGAGCTGTTTTTT	CSARAPTSGGNTGELFF
TRBD1	TRBJ1-1	many	TRBV7-9	TGTGCCAGCAGCCCAGAGACAGGGACTTGGGCTGAAGCTTTCTTT	CASSPETGTWAEAFF
NA	TRBJ2-1	many	TRBV7-6	TGTGCCAGCAGCTTAGCGCGGGATGAGCAGTTCTTC	CASSLARDEQFF
NA	TRBJ1-1	few	TRBV2	TGTGCCAGCAAGCAAGGGGGGGCGAACACTGAAGCTTTCTTT	CASKQGGANTEAFF
TRBD2	TRBJ2-3	NA	TRBV11-1	TGTGCCAGCAACAGTGCGGCTAGCGGTATACCTAGCACAGATACGCAGTATTTT	CASNSAASGIPSTDTQYF